The 22 T cell receptor beta chains below were found in one sample sequenced in a study of blood T cell repertoires in COVID-19. Method: immunoSEQ multiplex PCR; TCRdb's copy keeps in-frame clones and lacks some. This table holds 120,000 to 150,000 clones, about 85% found once. The specimen was peripheral blood. All receptors come from a human donor in a cohort sampled during active COVID-19.

The genes are TRBV5-1 and TRBJ1-1, with D perhaps TRBD1 (6 bases). The V gene's germline CDR1 is SGHRS and CDR2 YFSETQ. There are 16 residues in the CDR3. V lost 4 bases and J lost 5, with 21 bases in between. CDR3 DNA: TGCGCCAGCAGCCCCGGGACACCTGGGGCTAGGACTGAAGCTTTCTTT. Its protein is CASSPGTPGARTEAFF.

The chain recombines TRBV3-1 (or the pseudogene TRBV3-2) with TRBJ1-1; TRBD1 matches 8 bases. With V trimmed by 4 bases and J by 5 bases, 12 bases remained unmatched. The germline CDR1 and CDR2 sequences are LGHDT and YNNKEL (reference sequence). The CDR3 covers 16 residues. Written as DNA, the CDR3 is TGTGCCAGCAGCCCCAGACAGGGGCGGGGGTGGACTGAAGCTTTCTTT. Translation gives CASSPRQGRGWTEAFF.

The chain uses TRBV10-2 and TRBJ1-3; a possible D gene is TRBD1 (5 bases). Per germline, CDR1 WSHSY and CDR2 SAAADI. Trimming took off 4 bases at V and 0 bases at J, with 13 bases between the two ends. CDR3 size: 16 residues. CDR3: CASSGAGIYSGNTIYF. The CDR3, as DNA: TGCGCCAGCAGTGGGGCAGGGATCTACTCTGGAAACACCATATATTTT.

The chain has TRBV13 and TRBJ2-1; D not certain. V lost 5 bases and J lost 6, with 20 bases in between. CDR1 is PRHDT, CDR2 FYEKMQ, per germline (reference sequence). CDR3 size: 16 residues. The CDR3 DNA reads TGTGCCAGCAGCCCCCGTATTAGCAAGGCCCGCAATGAGCAGTTCTTC. Its protein product is CASSPRISKARNEQFF. The full variable domain, with the rest looked up from reference TRBV13 and TRBJ2-1, is AAGVIQSPRHLIKEKRETATLKCYPIPRHDTVYWYQQGPGQDPQFLISFYEKMQSDKGSIPDRFSAQQFSDYHSELNMSSLELGDSALYFCASSPRISKARNEQFFGPGTRLTVL.

The CDR3: CASSDTTQGGILDTQYF. In DNA form, the CDR3 reads TGTGCCAGCAGCGATACGACACAGGGGGGGATACTAGATACGCAGTATTTT. The V gene is TRBV25-1, the J gene TRBJ2-3; maybe TRBD1 (8 bases). This CDR3 region has 17 residues. V gave up 6 bases and J gave up 5 bases, with 24 bases separating them. Germline V lookup: CDR1 MGHDK, CDR2 SYGVNS.

The sample holds one count of this clone. CDR3: CASSVGQGGTEAFF. CDR3 in DNA: TGTGCCAGCAGCGTCGGACAGGGGGGCACTGAAGCTTTCTTT. J is TRBJ1-1 and V is TRBV6-5; 10 bases are shared with TRBD1. Trimming at V came to 6 bases and at J to 4 bases, leaving 5 bases not matched to a gene. CDR1 and CDR2 (germline): MNHEY, SVGAGI. This CDR3 has 14 residues.

The genes are TRBV30 and TRBJ1-2; D is uncertain. This CDR3 comprises 14 residues. CDR1 and CDR2 (germline): GTSNPN, SVGIG (reference sequence). Trimming shortened V by 3 bases and J by 12 bases, and 23 bases separated the two germline ends. CDR3 DNA: TGTGCCTGGAGCGAAGTGGACTTCTTAATGGCTAACACCTTC. It codes for CAWSEVDFLMANTF.

This rearrangement joins TRBV6-6 to TRBJ2-7, with TRBD2 matching 7 bases. After removal of 2 bases from V and 5 bases from J, the junction contained 9 bases not matched to a gene. Germline lookup yields CDR1 MNHNY and CDR2 SVGAGI (reference sequence). The CDR3 totals 15 residues. The CDR3 spells CASSYPGEGAHEQYF. The CDR3 DNA reads TGTGCCAGCAGTTACCCTGGGGAGGGCGCCCACGAGCAGTACTTC.

V gene TRBV13 combines with J gene TRBJ1-1; maybe TRBD1 (6 bases). With 5 bases removed from V and 1 base from J, the gap between germline ends came to 11 bases. Germline lookup yields CDR1 PRHDT and CDR2 FYEKMQ (reference sequence). The length of the CDR3 is 14 residues. Here the CDR3 DNA reads TGTGCCAGCAGCCTGACAGGCGGGAACACTGAAGCTTTCTTT. This encodes CASSLTGGNTEAFF.

The CDR3 is CASSQTGSKQPQHF. In DNA, the CDR3 is TGTGCCAGCAGCCAGACAGGGTCGAAGCAGCCCCAGCATTTT. J is TRBJ1-5 and V is TRBV7-9, with 7 bases matching TRBD1. V gave up 5 bases and J gave up 7 bases; unmatched junction bases: 8. CDR1 and CDR2 (germline): SEHNR, FQNEAQ (reference sequence). This CDR3 spans 14 amino acids.

J is TRBJ2-5 and V is TRBV7-5; the D call in the table, TRBD2, was not verified against the DNA. TRBV7-5 is recorded as a pseudogene. The CDR3 is 15 residues long. This CDR3 is CVRSEGIWCRETQYF. In nucleotides, the CDR3 is TGTGTCAGAAGCGAGGGAATTTGGTGTAGAGAGACCCAGTACTTC.

V usage is TRBV6-6 and J usage is TRBJ1-3, with a possible D match to TRBD1 (5 bases). Germline-derived CDR1 and CDR2 are MNHNY and SVGAGI (reference sequence). Trimming shortened V by 5 bases and J by 0 bases, and 11 bases separated the two germline ends. The CDR3 runs to 15 residues. The CDR3 spells CASSRDGSSGNTIYF. CDR3 DNA sequence: TGTGCCAGCAGTCGGGACGGGAGCTCTGGAAACACCATATATTTT.

This clone was detected only once. The chain joins TRBV2 to TRBJ2-2, with a weak D call TRBD1 (5 bases). There are 15 residues in the CDR3. The V gene lost 3 bases and the J gene lost 4 bases, with 12 bases spanning the gap. CDR1 is SNHLY and CDR2 is FYNNEI in the germline V gene. This CDR3 reads CASSEETVITGELFF. DNA of the CDR3: TGTGCCAGCAGTGAGGAGACAGTGATCACCGGGGAGCTGTTTTTT.

This clone was seen more than once but under ten times. The chain is built from TRBV6-5 and TRBJ2-7; D may be TRBD2 (7 bases). CDR1 and CDR2 from the germline V gene are MNHEY and SVGAGI. V lost 6 bases and J 0 bases, leaving 15 bases between the germline ends. The length of the CDR3 is 15 residues. DNA of the CDR3: TGTGCCAGCAGATCGGCGGGGGCCCGCTCCTACGAGCAGTACTTC. Encoded protein: CASRSAGARSYEQYF.

The CDR3 DNA reads as TGTGCCAGCAGTCTTGGACAGGCGAGGAGCAATCAGCCCCAGCATTTT. Residues: CASSLGQARSNQPQHF. The genes are TRBV5-8 and TRBJ1-5; 7 bases agree with TRBD1. V trimming: 5 bases; J trimming: 1 base; junction bases outside the gene matches: 9. Germline-derived CDR1 and CDR2 are SGHTS and YDEGEE. This CDR3 contains 16 residues.

The chain is built from TRBV19 and TRBJ2-7, with D possibly TRBD2 on 5 matching bases. Per germline, CDR1 LNHDA and CDR2 SQIVND (reference sequence). Trimming shortened V by 5 bases and J by 2 bases, and 10 bases separated the two germline ends. The CDR3 runs to 13 residues. This chain's CDR3 is CASSHGVTYEQYF. CDR3 coding DNA: TGTGCCAGTAGTCACGGGGTTACCTACGAGCAGTACTTC.

The table lists this clone with a count of one. The chain has TRBV7-8 and TRBJ2-7, with 9 bases aligning to TRBD1. V trimming: 1 base; J trimming: 1 base; junction bases outside the gene matches: 11. CDR1 SGHVS and CDR2 FQNEAQ come from the germline V gene. The CDR3 covers 18 residues. The CDR3 bases are TGTGCCAGCAGCTTAGGGTCGGGTCTCGGGACAGGGTCCTACGAGCAGTACTTC. Amino acids: CASSLGSGLGTGSYEQYF. Drawing the rest from reference TRBV7-8 and TRBJ2-7, the complete variable domain is GAGVSQSPRYKVAKRGQDVALRCDPISGHVSLFWYQQALGQGPEFLTYFQNEAQLDKSGLPSDRFFAERPEGSVSTLKIQRTQQEDSAVYLCASSLGSGLGTGSYEQYFGPGTRLTVT.

The chain carries TRBV11-2 and TRBJ2-7, with TRBD2 as a possible D gene (5 bases). Germline V gives CDR1 SGHAT, CDR2 FQNNGV. Trimming stripped 7 bases from V and 6 bases from J, with 10 bases between. The CDR3 consists of 11 residues. As DNA, the CDR3 is TGTGCCAGCACCTCCGGGGTCGAGCAGTACTTC. Translating it yields CASTSGVEQYF.

As regards this clone: Other DNA sequences in the sample encode the same CDR3. The chain joins TRBV3-1 (or the pseudogene TRBV3-2) to TRBJ1-2; 8 bases agree with TRBD1. The CDR3 is 13 residues long. V shed 6 bases and J 5 bases; nucleotides not matched to a gene: 5. The germline V gene encodes CDR1 LGHDT and CDR2 YNNKEL (reference sequence). The CDR3: CASSPTGDYGYTF. As DNA, the CDR3 is TGTGCCAGCAGTCCGACAGGGGATTATGGCTACACCTTC.

The V gene is TRBV12-3 or TRBV12-4, the J gene TRBJ2-1; TRBD1 might be the D (6 bases). This CDR3 comprises 11 residues. V lost 10 bases, J lost 10 bases, and 14 bases lay in between. CDR3 in amino acids: CATQGRGEQFF. CDR3 DNA: TGTGCCACCCAGGGGAGAGGGGAGCAGTTCTTC.

The chain links TRBV28 to TRBJ1-3; 9 bases are shared with TRBD1. In germline, CDR1 is MDHEN, CDR2 SYDVKM. This CDR3 has 17 amino acids. V was clipped by 4 bases and J by 4 bases; unmatched bases: 11. The CDR3 nucleotides read TGTGCCAGCAGTTCCATTCTACAGGGGGCGTTGGGAAACACCATATATTTT. This encodes CASSSILQGALGNTIYF.

The chain is built from TRBV19 and TRBJ2-5, with a weak D call TRBD2 (5 bases). V shed 3 bases and J shed 0 bases, with 14 bases lying between them. CDR3 length: 16 residues. Germline loops: CDR1 LNHDA, CDR2 SQIVND (reference sequence). The CDR3 reads CASSMWRGQNQETQYF. The CDR3 DNA follows: TGTGCCAGTAGTATGTGGCGAGGGCAGAACCAAGAGACCCAGTACTTC. The full variable domain, with the rest looked up from reference TRBV19 and TRBJ2-5, is DGGITQSPKYLFRKEGQNVTLSCEQNLNHDAMYWYRQDPGQGLRLIYYSQIVNDFQKGDIAEGYSVSREKKESFPLTVTSAQKNPTAFYLCASSMWRGQNQETQYFGPGTRLLVL.